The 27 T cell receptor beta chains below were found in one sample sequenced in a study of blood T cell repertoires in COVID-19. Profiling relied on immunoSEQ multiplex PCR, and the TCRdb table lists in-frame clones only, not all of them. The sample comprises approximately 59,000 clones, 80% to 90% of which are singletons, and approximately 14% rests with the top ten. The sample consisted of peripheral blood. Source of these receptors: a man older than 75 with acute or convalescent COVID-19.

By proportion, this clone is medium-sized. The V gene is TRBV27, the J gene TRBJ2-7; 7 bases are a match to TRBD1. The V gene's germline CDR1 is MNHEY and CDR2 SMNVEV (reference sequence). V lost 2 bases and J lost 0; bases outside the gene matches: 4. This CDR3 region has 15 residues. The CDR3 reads CASSLRDSHSYEQYF. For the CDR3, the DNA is TGTGCCAGCAGTTTAAGGGACAGCCACTCCTACGAGCAGTACTTC.

The CDR3 spells CASSLVFVAGGGYEQYF. The CDR3 DNA reads TGCGCCAGCAGCTTGGTCTTCGTAGCGGGAGGGGGCTACGAGCAGTACTTC. J is TRBJ2-7 and V is TRBV5-1, with 11 bases identical to TRBD2. Germline V gives CDR1 SGHRS, CDR2 YFSETQ. The CDR3 length is 17 residues. V lost 0 bases to trimming and J lost 3 bases; unmatched junction nucleotides: 8.

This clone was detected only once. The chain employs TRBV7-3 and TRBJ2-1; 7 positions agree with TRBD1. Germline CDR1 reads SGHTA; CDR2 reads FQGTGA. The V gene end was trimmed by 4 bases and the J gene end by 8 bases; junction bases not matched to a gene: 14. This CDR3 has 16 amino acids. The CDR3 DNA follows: TGTGCCAGCAGCTCAAGGTCGCGAGGGGGCCGATATGAGCAGTTCTTC. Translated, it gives CASSSRSRGGRYEQFF.

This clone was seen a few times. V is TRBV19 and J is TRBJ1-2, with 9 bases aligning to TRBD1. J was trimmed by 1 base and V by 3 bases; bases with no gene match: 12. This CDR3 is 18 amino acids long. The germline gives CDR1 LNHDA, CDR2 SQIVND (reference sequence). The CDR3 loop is CASSIAGQGRTLNYGYTF. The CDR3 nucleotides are TGTGCCAGTAGTATTGCCGGACAGGGGAGGACCCTTAACTATGGCTACACCTTC. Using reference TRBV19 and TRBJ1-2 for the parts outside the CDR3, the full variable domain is DGGITQSPKYLFRKEGQNVTLSCEQNLNHDAMYWYRQDPGQGLRLIYYSQIVNDFQKGDIAEGYSVSREKKESFPLTVTSAQKNPTAFYLCASSIAGQGRTLNYGYTFGSGTRLTVV.

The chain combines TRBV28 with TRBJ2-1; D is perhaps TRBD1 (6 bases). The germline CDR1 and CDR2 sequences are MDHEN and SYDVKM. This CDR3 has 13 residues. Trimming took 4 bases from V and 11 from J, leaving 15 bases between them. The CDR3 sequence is CASSSLRGIQQFF. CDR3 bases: TGTGCCAGCAGTTCCCTCAGGGGAATCCAGCAGTTCTTC.

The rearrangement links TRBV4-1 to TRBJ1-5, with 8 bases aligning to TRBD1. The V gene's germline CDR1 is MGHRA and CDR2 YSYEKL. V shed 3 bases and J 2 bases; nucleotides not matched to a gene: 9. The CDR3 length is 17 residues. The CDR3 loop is CASSQDRVRLGNQPQHF. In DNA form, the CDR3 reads TGCGCCAGCAGCCAGGACAGGGTTCGCCTGGGCAATCAGCCCCAGCATTTT.

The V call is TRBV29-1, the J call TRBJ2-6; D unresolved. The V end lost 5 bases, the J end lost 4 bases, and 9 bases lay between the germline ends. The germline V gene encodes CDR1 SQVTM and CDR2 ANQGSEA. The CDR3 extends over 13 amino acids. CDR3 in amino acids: CSVWADGANVLTF. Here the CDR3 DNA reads TGCAGCGTTTGGGCCGACGGGGCCAACGTCCTGACTTTC.

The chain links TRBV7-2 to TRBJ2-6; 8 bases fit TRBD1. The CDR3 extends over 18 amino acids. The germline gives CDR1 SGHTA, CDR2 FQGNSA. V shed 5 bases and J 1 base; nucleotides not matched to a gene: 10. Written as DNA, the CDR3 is TGTGCCAGCAGCCACAGGGGGGCTCTGGGGTCTGGGGCCAACGTCCTGACTTTC. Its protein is CASSHRGALGSGANVLTF. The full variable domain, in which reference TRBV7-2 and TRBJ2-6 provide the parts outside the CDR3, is GAGVSQSPSNKVTEKGKDVELRCDPISGHTALYWYRQSLGQGLEFLIYFQGNSAPDKSGLPSDRFSAERTGGSVSTLTIQRTQQEDSAVYLCASSHRGALGSGANVLTFGAGSRLTVL.

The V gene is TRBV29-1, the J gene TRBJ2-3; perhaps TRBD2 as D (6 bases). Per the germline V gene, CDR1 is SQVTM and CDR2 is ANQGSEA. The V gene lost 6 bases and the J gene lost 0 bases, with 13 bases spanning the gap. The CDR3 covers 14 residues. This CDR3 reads CSVRGLTSTDTQYF. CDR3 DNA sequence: TGCAGCGTGAGGGGACTGACTAGCACAGATACGCAGTATTTT.

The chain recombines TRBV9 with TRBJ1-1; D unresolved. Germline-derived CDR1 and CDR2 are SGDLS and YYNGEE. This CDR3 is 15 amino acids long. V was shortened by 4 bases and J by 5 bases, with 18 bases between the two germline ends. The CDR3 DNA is TGTGCCAGCAGCCTCCTCGGCGGCGGTGGGACTGAAGCTTTCTTT. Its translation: CASSLLGGGGTEAFF.

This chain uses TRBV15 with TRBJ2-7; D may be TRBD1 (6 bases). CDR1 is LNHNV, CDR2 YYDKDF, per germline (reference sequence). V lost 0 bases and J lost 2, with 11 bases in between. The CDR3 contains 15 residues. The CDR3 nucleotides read TGTGCCACCAGCAGAGAAACAGGGAAAACCTACGAGCAGTACTTC. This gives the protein CATSRETGKTYEQYF.

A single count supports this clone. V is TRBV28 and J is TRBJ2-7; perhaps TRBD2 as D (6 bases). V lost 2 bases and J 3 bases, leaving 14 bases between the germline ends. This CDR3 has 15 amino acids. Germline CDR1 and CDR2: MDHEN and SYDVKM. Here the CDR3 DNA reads TGTGCCAGCAGTTTACAGGCTCTCGGGAGCTACGAGCAGTACTTC. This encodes CASSLQALGSYEQYF.

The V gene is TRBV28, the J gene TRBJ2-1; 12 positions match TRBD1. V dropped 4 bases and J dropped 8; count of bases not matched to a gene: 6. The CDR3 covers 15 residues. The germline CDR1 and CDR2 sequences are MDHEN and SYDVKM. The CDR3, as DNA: TGTGCCAGCAGTTCCCCCGGGACAGGGGGCTATGAGCAGTTCTTC. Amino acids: CASSSPGTGGYEQFF.

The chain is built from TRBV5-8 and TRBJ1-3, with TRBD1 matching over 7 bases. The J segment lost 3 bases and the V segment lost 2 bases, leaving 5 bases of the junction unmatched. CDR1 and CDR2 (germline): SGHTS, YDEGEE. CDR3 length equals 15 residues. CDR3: CASSFDRARGNTIYF. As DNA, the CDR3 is TGTGCCAGCAGCTTTGACAGGGCCCGTGGAAACACCATATATTTT. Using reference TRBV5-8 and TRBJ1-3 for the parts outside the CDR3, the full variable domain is EAGVTQSPTHLIKTRGQQATLRCSPISGHTSVYWYQQALGLGLQFLLWYDEGEERNRGNFPPRFSGRQFPNYSSELNVNALELEDSALYLCASSFDRARGNTIYFGEGSWLTVV.

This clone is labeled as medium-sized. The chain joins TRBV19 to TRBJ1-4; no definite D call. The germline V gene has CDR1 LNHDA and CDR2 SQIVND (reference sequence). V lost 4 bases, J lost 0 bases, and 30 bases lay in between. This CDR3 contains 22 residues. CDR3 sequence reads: CASSTGSTETLSLRATNEKLFF. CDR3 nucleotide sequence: TGTGCCAGTAGTACCGGGTCAACTGAAACTTTGTCACTAAGAGCAACTAATGAAAAACTGTTTTTT.

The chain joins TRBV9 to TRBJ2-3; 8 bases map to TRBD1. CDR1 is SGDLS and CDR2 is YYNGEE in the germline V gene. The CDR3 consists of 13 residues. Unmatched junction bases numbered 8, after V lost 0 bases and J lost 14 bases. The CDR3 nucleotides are TGTGCCAGCAGCGTAGAACTAATGACAGGGGCGTATTTT. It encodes CASSVELMTGAYF.

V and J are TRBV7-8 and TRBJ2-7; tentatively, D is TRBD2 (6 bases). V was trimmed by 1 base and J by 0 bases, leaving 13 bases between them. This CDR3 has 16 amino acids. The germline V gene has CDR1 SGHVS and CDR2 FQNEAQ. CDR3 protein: CASSLGRAGGSYEQYF. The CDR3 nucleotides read TGTGCCAGCAGCTTAGGCAGAGCGGGCGGCTCCTACGAGCAGTACTTC. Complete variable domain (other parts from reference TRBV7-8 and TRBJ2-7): GAGVSQSPRYKVAKRGQDVALRCDPISGHVSLFWYQQALGQGPEFLTYFQNEAQLDKSGLPSDRFFAERPEGSVSTLKIQRTQQEDSAVYLCASSLGRAGGSYEQYFGPGTRLTVT.

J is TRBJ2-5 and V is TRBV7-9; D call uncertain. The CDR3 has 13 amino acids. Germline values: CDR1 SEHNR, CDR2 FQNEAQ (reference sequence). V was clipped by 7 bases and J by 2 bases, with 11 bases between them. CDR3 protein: CASTTDTQETQYF. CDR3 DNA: TGTGCCAGCACTACTGACACGCAAGAGACCCAGTACTTC.

Here the CDR3 reads CSVWGQVNTEAFF. The CDR3 region has the DNA TGCAGCGTGTGGGGACAGGTGAACACTGAAGCTTTCTTT. The rearrangement uses TRBV29-1 and TRBJ1-1, with 8 bases that match TRBD1. Per germline, CDR1 SQVTM and CDR2 ANQGSEA. The ends lost 6 bases at V and 0 bases at J; junction bases unmatched: 3. CDR3 length: 13 amino acids.

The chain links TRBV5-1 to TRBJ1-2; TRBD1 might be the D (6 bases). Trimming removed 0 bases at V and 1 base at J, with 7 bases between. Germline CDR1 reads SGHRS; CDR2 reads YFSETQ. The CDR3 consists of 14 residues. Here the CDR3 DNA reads TGCGCCAGCAGCTTGGCAGGGGATAACTATGGCTACACCTTC. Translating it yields CASSLAGDNYGYTF.

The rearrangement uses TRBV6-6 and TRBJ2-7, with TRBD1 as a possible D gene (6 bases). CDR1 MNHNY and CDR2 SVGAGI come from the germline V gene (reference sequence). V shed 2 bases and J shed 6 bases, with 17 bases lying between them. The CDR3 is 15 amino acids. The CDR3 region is CASSYRFTQGREQYF. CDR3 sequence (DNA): TGTGCCAGCAGTTACCGGTTCACCCAGGGGCGCGAGCAGTACTTC.

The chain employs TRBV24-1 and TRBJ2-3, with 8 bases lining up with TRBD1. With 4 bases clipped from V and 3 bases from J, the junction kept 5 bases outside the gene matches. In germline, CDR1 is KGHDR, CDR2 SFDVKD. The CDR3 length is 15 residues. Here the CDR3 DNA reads TGTGCCACCAGTGAGGACAGGGATGGGACAGATACGCAGTATTTT. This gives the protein CATSEDRDGTDTQYF.

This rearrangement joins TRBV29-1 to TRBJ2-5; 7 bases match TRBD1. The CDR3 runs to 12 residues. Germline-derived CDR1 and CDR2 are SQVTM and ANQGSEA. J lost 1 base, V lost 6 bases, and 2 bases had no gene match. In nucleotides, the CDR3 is TGCAGCGTAGGACAGGCCCAAGAGACCCAGTACTTC. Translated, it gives CSVGQAQETQYF.

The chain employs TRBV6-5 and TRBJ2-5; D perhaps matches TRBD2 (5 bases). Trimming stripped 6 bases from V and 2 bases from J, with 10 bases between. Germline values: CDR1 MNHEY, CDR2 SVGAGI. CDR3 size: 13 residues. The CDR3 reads CASSPPGQETQYF. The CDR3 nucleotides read TGTGCCAGCAGCCCCCCGGGGCAAGAGACCCAGTACTTC.

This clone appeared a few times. The CDR3 loop is CASSTAPGLVFDTGELFF. The CDR3 bases are TGTGCCAGCAGTACCGCGCCGGGACTAGTTTTTGACACCGGGGAGCTGTTTTTT. The chain employs TRBV2 and TRBJ2-2; 8 bases are shared with TRBD2. Germline-derived CDR1 and CDR2 are SNHLY and FYNNEI. Unmatched junction bases numbered 14, after V lost 5 bases and J lost 3 bases. The CDR3 sequence is 18 residues long.

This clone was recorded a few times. The CDR3 DNA reads as TGTGCCAGCAGCTCGCCACCGGGACAGGGAGGTTCACCCCTCCACTTT. Amino acid sequence: CASSSPPGQGGSPLHF. This chain joins TRBV7-9 and TRBJ1-6; 9 bases line up with TRBD1. Germline loops: CDR1 SEHNR, CDR2 FQNEAQ (reference sequence). Germline trimming cut 4 bases from V and 9 bases from J; bases unmatched to any gene: 10. The length of the CDR3 is 16 residues. Using reference TRBV7-9 and TRBJ1-6 for the parts outside the CDR3, the full variable domain is DTGVSQNPRHKITKRGQNVTFRCDPISEHNRLYWYRQTLGQGPEFLTYFQNEAQLEKSRLLSDRFSAERPKGSFSTLEIQRTEQGDSAMYLCASSSPPGQGGSPLHFGNGTRLTVT.

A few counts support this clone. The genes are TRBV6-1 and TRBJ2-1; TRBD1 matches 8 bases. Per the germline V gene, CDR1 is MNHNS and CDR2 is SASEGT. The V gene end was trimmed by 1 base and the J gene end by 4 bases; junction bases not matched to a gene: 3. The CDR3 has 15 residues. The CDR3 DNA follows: TGTGCCAGCAGTGAAGAGGGACAGGCGTACAATGAGCAGTTCTTC. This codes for CASSEEGQAYNEQFF.